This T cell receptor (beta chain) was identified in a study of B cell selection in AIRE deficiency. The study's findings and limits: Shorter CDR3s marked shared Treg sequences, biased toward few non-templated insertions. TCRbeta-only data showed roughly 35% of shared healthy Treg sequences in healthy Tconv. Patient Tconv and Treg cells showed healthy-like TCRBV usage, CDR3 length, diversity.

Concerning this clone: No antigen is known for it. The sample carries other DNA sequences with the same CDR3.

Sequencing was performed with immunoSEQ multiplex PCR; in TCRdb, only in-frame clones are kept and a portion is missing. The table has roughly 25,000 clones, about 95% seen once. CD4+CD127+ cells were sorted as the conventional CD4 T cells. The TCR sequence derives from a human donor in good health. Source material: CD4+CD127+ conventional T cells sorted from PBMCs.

CDR3 amino acids: CASSPRGNMNTEAFF. The CDR3 nucleotides read TGTGCCAGCAGCCCCCGTGGGAACATGAACACTGAAGCTTTCTTT. This chain links TRBV6-7 with TRBJ1-1; D uncertain. TRBV6-7 is sorted into the ORF group, with uncertain function. Trimming took off 6 bases at V and 0 bases at J, with 14 bases between the two ends. This CDR3 has 15 amino acids.